This entry describes one TCR beta chain. The sample holds many counts of this clonotype. Its antigen target is currently unknown. Base quality data are lacking; no much larger clone is found one base away. The entry originates in a study of blood T cells in healthy people across ages (dated by TCRdb to the mid-2010s). A note on the overall study: In model experiments, template switching captured about one uniquely barcoded TCR beta cDNA molecule for every two T cells. Using deep sequencing normalized with unique cDNA molecular identifiers, the study measured how TCR beta repertoire diversity changes with age. Four age groups were formed from the donors: young (average roughly 16 years), middle-aged (approximately 41), aged (under 70) and long-lived (less than 85). To avoid experimental bias, donors of different ages were spread randomly across the sequencing lanes. Two additional independent replicas of 1 million unique cDNA reads from the same blood draw were analyzed for two donors (one aged 18 to 30 and one aged 80 or older).

For this chain, trimming is 5 bases at the V end and 9 bases at the J end, and the number of junction bases without a gene match is 15. From the germline V gene, CDR1 is SGHTA and CDR2 is FQGTGA. From the cysteine through the phenylalanine, the CDR3 covers 16 amino acids. Just the 48-base CDR3 DNA is kept, in frame starting at base 1. Study-level results and caveats: As age increased, observed TCR beta diversity per million T cells dropped in a roughly linear way, and a significant reduction was already evident by age about 40. Compared with the aged group, the long-lived group had more naive CD4+ T cells, fewer expanded clones and increased TCR diversity, suggesting age selection. The percentage of naive T cells measured by flow cytometry correlated strongly with observed TCR beta diversity. Because profiling used bulk unsorted PBMCs, naive and antigen-experienced compartments could not be compared conclusively. Because the CMV infection status of the donors was unknown, age-related changes in expanded clonotypes may potentially have been confounded. Estimates of total diversity based on one million sequenced T cells were regarded as lower bounds and as underestimates.

Libraries were made using 5' RACE. For sequencing, an Illumina HiSeq 2500 was employed. The second PCR ran for roughly 7 to 12 cycles and used a J-beta primer mix along with a sample-barcoded 5' primer. A template-switch 5' adaptor carrying 12 random nucleotides introduced a unique molecular identifier onto each TCR beta cDNA molecule. At least 2.5 million CDR3-containing paired-end reads were obtained from each sample. First-strand cDNA was synthesized from all RNA with the Mint cDNA synthesis kit, primed by a TRBC-specific oligonucleotide. Following uracil-DNA glycosylase treatment, a first 18-cycle PCR with universal primers M1SS and BC2_uni_R was performed on all cDNA. The authors' analysis ran thus. For normalization, 1 million high-quality reads, each with a distinct molecular identifier, were randomly selected from each sample. Reads with shared molecular identifiers were discarded instead of being binned into consensus sequences. MiTCR, run with a Q25 quality threshold and the strictest error-elimination algorithm, handled CDR3 identification, clonotype clustering and error correction. A nonparametric unseen species model with Euler transformation was used to estimate a lower bound on total TCR beta diversity. TCRdb reprocessed the public reads (quality trimming at Q25 with fastp, clone calling with MiXCR) and kept in-frame beta chains. Identical CDR3 proteins give one entry, which carries the most common genes and DNA. The V and J calls reflect TCRdb's pipeline rather than the authors' work. This sample comprises fewer than 1,000,000 distinct CDR3 sequences, approximately 44% of them detected only once. The ten biggest clones cover approximately 20% of the sample.

The donors were roughly 40 Caucasian individuals from Russia, aged roughly 6 to 100 years, who were systemically healthy. Each donor gave 8 to 10 milliliters of peripheral blood, drawn into EDTA-treated Vacutainer tubes. Ficoll-Paque density-gradient centrifugation was used to isolate PBMCs, with at least 6.5 million obtained per sample. Trizol reagent was used to extract total RNA from PBMCs, with at least 6 micrograms per sample. The percentages of naive CD45RAhigh/CD27high T cells were determined by flow cytometry on a PBMC aliquot from every donor. The chain is made from TRBV7-3 and TRBJ2-1; TRBD2 fits 8 bases in the junction. This TCR was sampled from a man in his 60s in good health. The sequencing sample was made of blood. CDR3 sequence: CASSPQREYALGEQFF. The bases are TGTGCCAGCAGCCCCCAGCGGGAGTATGCTCTCGGTGAGCAGTTCTTC. The entire variable domain, with the stretches around the CDR3 drawn from the reference TRBV7-3 and TRBJ2-1 proteins, is GAGVSQTPSNKVTEKGKYVELRCDPISGHTALYWYRQSLGQGPEFLIYFQGTGAADDSGLPNDRFFAVRPEGSVSTLKIQRTERGDSAVYLCASSPQREYALGEQFFGPGTRLTVL.